Detailed here is one T cell receptor beta chain. Its antigen is not known. Germline is not matched at one junction end, which may reflect a read error. These data come from a study of cytomegalovirus exposure and HLA in healthy donors. Study-level points and caveats: Several of the most significant clusters were apparently associated with common viral pathogens in a later analysis.

The CDR3 length is 14 residues. Germline V gives CDR1 MNHEY, CDR2 SVGAGI. Vbeta (60) and Jbeta (13) primers were used in the PCR. Method: immunoSEQ multiplex PCR; TCRdb's copy keeps in-frame clones and lacks some. The table has 150,000 to 160,000 clones, more than 75% seen once. This chain uses TRBV6-5 with TRBJ2-1, with TRBD2 matching over 10 bases. The source is a woman between 35 and 50 years old in good health and CMV-seropositive. Sequenced sample: PBMCs. CDR3 in DNA: TGTGCCAGCAGTTATAGCCTAGCGGGAGCCCTCGAGGTCTTC. It codes for CASSYSLAGALEVF.